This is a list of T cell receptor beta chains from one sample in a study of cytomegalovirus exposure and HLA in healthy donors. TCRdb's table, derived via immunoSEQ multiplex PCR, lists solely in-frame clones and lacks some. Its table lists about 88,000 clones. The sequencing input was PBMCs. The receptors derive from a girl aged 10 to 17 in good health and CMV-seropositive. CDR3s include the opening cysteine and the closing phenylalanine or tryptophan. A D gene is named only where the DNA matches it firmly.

CDR3 protein: CASSRDSNQPQHF
CDR3 DNA: TGTGCCAGCAGCAGGGATAGCAATCAGCCCCAGCATTTT
J gene: TRBJ1-5
CDR3 length: 13
D gene: .
V gene: TRBV6-5

CDR3 protein: CASSQAYQGHNSPLHF
CDR3 DNA: TGTGCCAGCAGCCAAGCTTACCAGGGGCATAATTCACCCCTCCACTTT
J gene: TRBJ1-6
CDR3 length: 16
D gene: .
V gene: TRBV4-2

CDR3 protein: CASTAGWANTGELFF
CDR3 DNA: TGTGCCAGCACCGCAGGGTGGGCGAACACCGGGGAGCTGTTTTTT
J gene: TRBJ2-2
CDR3 length: 15
D gene: .
V gene: TRBV2

CDR3 protein: CAYITGGQETQYF
CDR3 DNA: TGTGCCTATATAACGGGGGGTCAAGAGACCCAGTACTTC
J gene: TRBJ2-5
CDR3 length: 13
D gene: TRBD2
V gene: TRBV30

CDR3 protein: CASSEGTGDTEAFF
CDR3 DNA: TGTGCCAGCAGCGAAGGGACAGGTGACACTGAAGCTTTCTTT
J gene: TRBJ1-1
CDR3 length: 14
D gene: TRBD1
V gene: TRBV9

CDR3 protein: CASRMTGVGRNTIYF
CDR3 DNA: TGTGCCAGCAGGATGACAGGGGTAGGGAGAAACACCATATATTTT
J gene: TRBJ1-3
CDR3 length: 15
D gene: TRBD1
V gene: TRBV6-5

CDR3 protein: CAWSSGRASPLPF
CDR3 DNA: TGTGCCTGGAGTTCGGGGAGGGCTTCACCCCTCCCCTTT
J gene: TRBJ1-6
CDR3 length: 13
D gene: .
V gene: TRBV30

CDR3 protein: CATSGEPTGGSQPQHF
CDR3 DNA: TGTGCCACCAGCGGAGAACCCACAGGGGGTAGTCAGCCCCAGCATTTT
J gene: TRBJ1-5
CDR3 length: 16
D gene: TRBD1
V gene: TRBV15

CDR3 protein: CASSPPTGSHNEKLFF
CDR3 DNA: TGTGCCAGCAGCCCGCCCACAGGGAGCCATAATGAAAAACTGTTTTTT
J gene: TRBJ1-4
CDR3 length: 16
D gene: .
V gene: TRBV7-9

CDR3 protein: CAWRAQANLKEKLFF
CDR3 DNA: TGTGCCTGGAGGGCACAGGCGAATCTAAAGGAAAAACTGTTTTTT
J gene: TRBJ1-4
CDR3 length: 15
D gene: .
V gene: TRBV30

CDR3 protein: CASSPKAGGFSYEQYF
CDR3 DNA: TGCGCCAGCAGCCCAAAGGCGGGGGGCTTCTCCTACGAGCAGTACTTC
J gene: TRBJ2-7
CDR3 length: 16
D gene: TRBD2
V gene: TRBV5-1

CDR3 protein: CASSLHDSSNQPQHF
CDR3 DNA: TGCGCCAGCAGCTTGCATGACAGTAGCAATCAGCCCCAGCATTTT
J gene: TRBJ1-5
CDR3 length: 15
D gene: .
V gene: TRBV5-1

CDR3 protein: CASSLGISSYEQYF
CDR3 DNA: TGTGCCAGCAGCTTGGGCATTAGCTCCTACGAGCAGTACTTC
J gene: TRBJ2-7
CDR3 length: 14
D gene: .
V gene: TRBV5-4

CDR3 protein: CASSVYGTGGFTGELFF
CDR3 DNA: TGTGCCAGCAGCGTATACGGGACAGGGGGCTTTACCGGGGAGCTGTTTTTT
J gene: TRBJ2-2
CDR3 length: 17
D gene: TRBD1
V gene: TRBV9

CDR3 protein: CASSEKRQESQETQYF
CDR3 DNA: TGTGCCAGCAGTGAAAAACGTCAGGAAAGCCAAGAGACCCAGTACTTC
J gene: TRBJ2-5
CDR3 length: 16
D gene: .
V gene: TRBV25-1

CDR3 protein: CAISQGYTEAFF
CDR3 DNA: TGTGCCATCAGCCAGGGTTACACTGAAGCTTTCTTT
J gene: TRBJ1-1
CDR3 length: 12
D gene: .
V gene: TRBV10-3

CDR3 protein: CASSLDPGTQKLFF
CDR3 DNA: TGTGCCAGCAGCTTGGACCCCGGGACTCAAAAACTGTTTTTT
J gene: TRBJ1-4
CDR3 length: 14
D gene: .
V gene: TRBV5-4

CDR3 protein: CASSEDNGDYSGANVLTF
CDR3 DNA: TGTGCCAGCAGTGAAGATAACGGGGACTATTCTGGGGCCAACGTCCTGACTTTC
J gene: TRBJ2-6
CDR3 length: 18
D gene: TRBD2
V gene: TRBV6-1

CDR3 protein: CASSNAGDQETQYF
CDR3 DNA: TGTGCCAGCAGCAACGCGGGGGACCAAGAGACCCAGTACTTC
J gene: TRBJ2-5
CDR3 length: 14
D gene: TRBD2
V gene: TRBV6-5

CDR3 protein: CASSYGGDQGDTQYF
CDR3 DNA: TGTGCCAGCAGTTATGGCGGGGACCAGGGAGATACGCAGTATTTT
J gene: TRBJ2-3
CDR3 length: 15
D gene: .
V gene: TRBV6-5

CDR3 protein: CASSRGRDSYEQYF
CDR3 DNA: TGTGCCAGCTCACGGGGCAGGGACTCTTACGAGCAGTACTTC
J gene: TRBJ2-7
CDR3 length: 14
D gene: .
V gene: TRBV18

CDR3 protein: CSAYFDTEAFF
CDR3 DNA: TGCAGTGCCTATTTTGACACTGAAGCTTTCTTT
J gene: TRBJ1-1
CDR3 length: 11
D gene: .
V gene: TRBV20-1

CDR3 protein: CAILMWSGLNYGYTF
CDR3 DNA: TGTGCCATCTTAATGTGGTCAGGGCTTAACTATGGCTACACCTTC
J gene: TRBJ1-2
CDR3 length: 15
D gene: .
V gene: TRBV10-3

CDR3 protein: CASSLDREYEQFF
CDR3 DNA: TGTGCCAGCAGCTTAGATCGCGAGTATGAGCAGTTCTTC
J gene: TRBJ2-1
CDR3 length: 13
D gene: .
V gene: TRBV7-2

CDR3 protein: CASSQVLTGDRPGELFF
CDR3 DNA: TGCGCCAGCAGCCAAGTGTTAACAGGGGATCGACCCGGGGAGCTGTTTTTT
J gene: TRBJ2-2
CDR3 length: 17
D gene: TRBD1
V gene: TRBV4-3

CDR3 protein: CASSPQSGGSLTDTQYF
CDR3 DNA: TGTGCCAGCAGCCCACAGTCCGGGGGATCCTTGACAGATACGCAGTATTTT
J gene: TRBJ2-3
CDR3 length: 17
D gene: .
V gene: TRBV7-3

CDR3 protein: CASRSPGTRFGDIQYF
CDR3 DNA: TGTGCCAGCAGGTCACCCGGGACAAGGTTCGGGGACATTCAGTACTTC
J gene: TRBJ2-4
CDR3 length: 16
D gene: .
V gene: TRBV28

CDR3 protein: CASSFWEWGDIQYF
CDR3 DNA: .
J gene: TRBJ2-4
CDR3 length: 14
D gene: .
V gene: TRBV7-9

CDR3 protein: CASSLGSGDGYTF
CDR3 DNA: TGTGCCAGCAGCCTAGGGAGCGGGGATGGCTACACCTTC
J gene: TRBJ1-2
CDR3 length: 13
D gene: .
V gene: TRBV5-4

CDR3 protein: CASSPNTGELFF
CDR3 DNA: TGTGCCAGCAGTCCTAATACCGGGGAGCTGTTTTTT
J gene: TRBJ2-2
CDR3 length: 12
D gene: .
V gene: TRBV7-3

CDR3 protein: CASSRDRSTDTQYF
CDR3 DNA: TGCGCCAGCAGCCGGGACAGGAGCACAGATACGCAGTATTTT
J gene: TRBJ2-3
CDR3 length: 14
D gene: TRBD1
V gene: TRBV5-1

CDR3 protein: CALGRGYIVGTVGYTF
CDR3 DNA: TGTGCGCTGGGAAGAGGATACATTGTGGGGACAGTTGGCTACACCTTC
J gene: TRBJ1-2
CDR3 length: 16
D gene: TRBD1
V gene: TRBV30

CDR3 protein: CASSLDRAYEQYF
CDR3 DNA: TGCGCCAGCAGCTTGGACAGGGCCTACGAGCAGTACTTC
J gene: TRBJ2-7
CDR3 length: 13
D gene: .
V gene: TRBV5-1

CDR3 protein: CAWSAGSNQPQHF
CDR3 DNA: TGTGCCTGGAGTGCGGGGAGCAATCAGCCCCAGCATTTT
J gene: TRBJ1-5
CDR3 length: 13
D gene: .
V gene: TRBV30

CDR3 protein: CASTRLKGNRVQPQHF
CDR3 DNA: TGTGCCAGCACCCGACTGAAAGGCAATCGGGTTCAGCCCCAGCATTTT
J gene: TRBJ1-5
CDR3 length: 16
D gene: .
V gene: TRBV6-6

CDR3 protein: CASSLGPGTEAFF
CDR3 DNA: TGTGCCAGCAGCTTAGGTCCGGGCACTGAAGCTTTCTTT
J gene: TRBJ1-1
CDR3 length: 13
D gene: .
V gene: TRBV11-3

CDR3 protein: CASSQDLGGGSYEQYF
CDR3 DNA: TGCGCCAGCAGCCAAGATCTGGGCGGGGGGTCCTACGAGCAGTACTTC
J gene: TRBJ2-7
CDR3 length: 16
D gene: TRBD2
V gene: TRBV4-3

CDR3 protein: CASSPRDREFSNEQFF
CDR3 DNA: TGTGCCAGCAGCCCCCGGGACAGGGAATTTTCCAATGAGCAGTTCTTC
J gene: TRBJ2-1
CDR3 length: 16
D gene: TRBD1
V gene: TRBV9

CDR3 protein: CASSLYWDRGNTEAFF
CDR3 DNA: TGTGCCAGCAGTCTATATTGGGACAGGGGAAACACTGAAGCTTTCTTT
J gene: TRBJ1-1
CDR3 length: 16
D gene: TRBD1
V gene: TRBV28

CDR3 protein: CASSGGLVTETQYF
CDR3 DNA: TGTGCCAGCAGTGGGGGACTAGTGACGGAGACCCAGTACTTC
J gene: TRBJ2-5
CDR3 length: 14
D gene: TRBD2
V gene: TRBV25-1

CDR3 protein: CASSLGDGYGYTF
CDR3 DNA: TGTGCCAGCTCACTCGGGGATGGCTATGGCTACACCTTC
J gene: TRBJ1-2
CDR3 length: 13
D gene: .
V gene: TRBV18

CDR3 protein: CASSPTVQPQHF
CDR3 DNA: TGTGCCAGCAGTCCTACGGTTCAGCCCCAGCATTTT
J gene: TRBJ1-5
CDR3 length: 12
D gene: .
V gene: TRBV6-6

CDR3 protein: CASSNSAMAGSTGELFF
CDR3 DNA: TGTGCCAGCAGTAACTCCGCTATGGCCGGGTCGACCGGGGAGCTGTTTTTT
J gene: TRBJ2-2
CDR3 length: 17
D gene: .
V gene: TRBV28

CDR3 protein: CASSLRTPPPETQYF
CDR3 DNA: TGTGCCAGCAGTTTGCGGACACCCCCACCAGAGACCCAGTACTTC
J gene: TRBJ2-5
CDR3 length: 15
D gene: .
V gene: TRBV28

CDR3 protein: CASSPGIDTEAFF
CDR3 DNA: TGTGCCAGCAGCCCGGGGATTGACACTGAAGCTTTCTTT
J gene: TRBJ1-1
CDR3 length: 13
D gene: .
V gene: TRBV4-2

CDR3 protein: CASSGLTGSGEQYF
CDR3 DNA: TGTGCCAGCTCAGGCCTGACAGGGTCGGGCGAGCAGTACTTC
J gene: TRBJ2-7
CDR3 length: 14
D gene: TRBD1
V gene: TRBV18

CDR3 protein: CASSVRGRGSTDTQYF
CDR3 DNA: TGTGCCAGCAGTGTCCGGGGGCGGGGGAGCACAGATACGCAGTATTTT
J gene: TRBJ2-3
CDR3 length: 16
D gene: .
V gene: TRBV25-1

CDR3 protein: CASSLQRGLAYNEQFF
CDR3 DNA: TGCGCCAGCAGCCTCCAGCGGGGACTAGCGTACAATGAGCAGTTCTTC
J gene: TRBJ2-1
CDR3 length: 16
D gene: TRBD2
V gene: TRBV4-3

CDR3 protein: CAIRQVNTEAFF
CDR3 DNA: TGTGCCATCAGACAGGTAAACACTGAAGCTTTCTTT
J gene: TRBJ1-1
CDR3 length: 12
D gene: .
V gene: TRBV10-3

CDR3 protein: CASSQVGVAEAFF
CDR3 DNA: TGCGCCAGCAGCCAAGTAGGAGTCGCTGAAGCTTTCTTT
J gene: TRBJ1-1
CDR3 length: 13
D gene: .
V gene: TRBV4-3

CDR3 protein: CASSIDRITDTQYF
CDR3 DNA: TGTGCCAGCAGCATCGACAGAATTACAGATACGCAGTATTTT
J gene: TRBJ2-3
CDR3 length: 14
D gene: .
V gene: TRBV7-8

CDR3 protein: CASSHLDSPSGANVLTF
CDR3 DNA: TGCGCCAGCAGCCACCTCGACAGCCCCTCTGGGGCCAACGTCCTGACTTTC
J gene: TRBJ2-6
CDR3 length: 17
D gene: .
V gene: TRBV4-3

CDR3 protein: CASSSAGEEEKLFF
CDR3 DNA: TGTGCCAGCAGCTCAGCAGGGGAAGAGGAAAAACTGTTTTTT
J gene: TRBJ1-4
CDR3 length: 14
D gene: .
V gene: TRBV7-9

CDR3 protein: CASSGGTGPVGNNIYF
CDR3 DNA: TGTGCCAGCAGTGGGGGGACAGGGCCGGTGGGAAACAACATATATTTT
J gene: TRBJ1-3
CDR3 length: 16
D gene: TRBD1
V gene: TRBV6-1

CDR3 protein: CASSQDWTRTGDYTDTQYF
CDR3 DNA: TGCGCCAGCAGCCAAGATTGGACAAGGACAGGGGACTACACAGATACGCAGTATTTT
J gene: TRBJ2-3
CDR3 length: 19
D gene: TRBD1
V gene: TRBV4-3

CDR3 protein: CASSPGVLSGNTIYF
CDR3 DNA: TGTGCCAGCTCACCCGGGGTACTCTCTGGAAACACCATATATTTT
J gene: TRBJ1-3
CDR3 length: 15
D gene: .
V gene: TRBV18

CDR3 protein: CSVEPDKYGYTF
CDR3 DNA: TGCAGCGTTGAGCCGGACAAGTATGGCTACACCTTC
J gene: TRBJ1-2
CDR3 length: 12
D gene: .
V gene: TRBV29-1

CDR3 protein: CASSLISGGNSPLHF
CDR3 DNA: TGTGCCAGCAGCTTAATATCAGGGGGCAATTCACCCCTCCACTTT
J gene: TRBJ1-6
CDR3 length: 15
D gene: TRBD1
V gene: TRBV7-3

CDR3 protein: CASSYKTGGITEAFF
CDR3 DNA: TGTGCCAGCAGCTACAAGACAGGGGGAATTACTGAAGCTTTCTTT
J gene: TRBJ1-1
CDR3 length: 15
D gene: TRBD1
V gene: TRBV7-9